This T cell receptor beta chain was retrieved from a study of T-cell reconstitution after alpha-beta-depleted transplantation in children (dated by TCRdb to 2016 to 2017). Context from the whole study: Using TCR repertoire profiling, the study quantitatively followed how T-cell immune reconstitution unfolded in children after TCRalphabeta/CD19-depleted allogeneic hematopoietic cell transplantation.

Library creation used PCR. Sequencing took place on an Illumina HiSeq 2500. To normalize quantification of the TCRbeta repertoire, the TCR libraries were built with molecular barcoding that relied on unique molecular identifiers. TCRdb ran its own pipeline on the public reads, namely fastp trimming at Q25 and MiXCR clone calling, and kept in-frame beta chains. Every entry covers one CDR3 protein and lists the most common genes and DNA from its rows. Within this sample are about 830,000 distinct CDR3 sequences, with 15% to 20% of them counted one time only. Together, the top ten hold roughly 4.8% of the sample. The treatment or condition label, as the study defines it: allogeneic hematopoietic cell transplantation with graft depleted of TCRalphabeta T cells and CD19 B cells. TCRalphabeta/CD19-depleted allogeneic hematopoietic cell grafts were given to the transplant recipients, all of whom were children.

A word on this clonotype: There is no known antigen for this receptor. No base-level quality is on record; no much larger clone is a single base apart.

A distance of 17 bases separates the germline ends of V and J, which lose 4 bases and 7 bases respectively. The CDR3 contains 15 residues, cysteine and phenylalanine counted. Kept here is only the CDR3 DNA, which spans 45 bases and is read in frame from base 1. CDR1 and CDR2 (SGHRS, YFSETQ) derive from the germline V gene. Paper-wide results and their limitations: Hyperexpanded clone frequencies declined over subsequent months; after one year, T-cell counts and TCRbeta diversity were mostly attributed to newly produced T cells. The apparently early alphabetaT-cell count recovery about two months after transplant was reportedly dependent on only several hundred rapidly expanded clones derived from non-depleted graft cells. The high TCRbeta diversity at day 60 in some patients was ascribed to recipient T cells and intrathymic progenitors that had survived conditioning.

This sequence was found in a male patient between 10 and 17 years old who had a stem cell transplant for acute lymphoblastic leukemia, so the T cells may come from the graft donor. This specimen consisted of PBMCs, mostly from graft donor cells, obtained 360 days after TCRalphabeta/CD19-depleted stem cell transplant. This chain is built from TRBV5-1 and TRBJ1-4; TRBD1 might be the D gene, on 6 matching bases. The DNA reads TGCGCCAGCAGCCCCCTATTTCTCAGGGGTGAAAAACTGTTTTTT. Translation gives CASSPLFLRGEKLFF. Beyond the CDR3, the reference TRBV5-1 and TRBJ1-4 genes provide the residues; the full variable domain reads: KAGVTQTPRYLIKTRGQQVTLSCSPISGHRSVSWYQQTPGQGLQFLFEYFSETQRNKGNFPGRFSGRQFSNSRSEMNVSTLELGDSALYLCASSPLFLRGEKLFFGSGTQLSVL.